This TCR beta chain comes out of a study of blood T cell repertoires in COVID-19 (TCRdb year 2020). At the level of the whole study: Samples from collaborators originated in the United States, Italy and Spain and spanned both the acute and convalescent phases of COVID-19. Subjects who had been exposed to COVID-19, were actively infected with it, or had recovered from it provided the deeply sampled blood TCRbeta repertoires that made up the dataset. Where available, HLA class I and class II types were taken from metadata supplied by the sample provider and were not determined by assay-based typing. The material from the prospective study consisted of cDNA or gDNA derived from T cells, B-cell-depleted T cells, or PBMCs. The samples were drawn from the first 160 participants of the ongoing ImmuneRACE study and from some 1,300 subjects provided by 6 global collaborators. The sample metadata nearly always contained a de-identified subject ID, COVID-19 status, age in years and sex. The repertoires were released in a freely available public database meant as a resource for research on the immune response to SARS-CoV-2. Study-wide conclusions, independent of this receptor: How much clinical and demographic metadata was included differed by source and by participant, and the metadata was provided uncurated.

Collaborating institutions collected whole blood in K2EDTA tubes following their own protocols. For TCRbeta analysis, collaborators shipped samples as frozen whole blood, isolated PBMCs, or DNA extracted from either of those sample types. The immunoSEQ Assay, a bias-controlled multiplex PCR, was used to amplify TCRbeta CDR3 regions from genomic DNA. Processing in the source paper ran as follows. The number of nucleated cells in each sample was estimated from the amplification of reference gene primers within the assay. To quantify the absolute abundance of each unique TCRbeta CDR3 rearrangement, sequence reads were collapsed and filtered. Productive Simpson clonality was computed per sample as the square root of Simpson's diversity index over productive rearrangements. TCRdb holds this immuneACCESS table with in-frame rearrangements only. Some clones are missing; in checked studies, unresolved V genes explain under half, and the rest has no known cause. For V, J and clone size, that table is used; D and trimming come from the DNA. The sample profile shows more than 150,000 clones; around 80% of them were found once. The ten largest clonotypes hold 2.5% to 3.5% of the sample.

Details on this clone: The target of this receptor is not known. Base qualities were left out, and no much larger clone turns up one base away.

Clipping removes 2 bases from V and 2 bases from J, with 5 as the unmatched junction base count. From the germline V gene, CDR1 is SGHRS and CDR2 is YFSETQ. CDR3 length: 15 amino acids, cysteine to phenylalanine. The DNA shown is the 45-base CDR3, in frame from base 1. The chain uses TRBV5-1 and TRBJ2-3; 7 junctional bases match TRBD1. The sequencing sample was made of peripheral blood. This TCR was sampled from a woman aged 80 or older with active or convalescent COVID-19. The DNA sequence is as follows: TGCGCCAGCAGCTTCCGGGACAGTTTCACAGATACGCAGTATTTT. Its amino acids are CASSFRDSFTDTQYF. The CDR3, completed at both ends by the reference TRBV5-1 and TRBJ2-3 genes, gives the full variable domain KAGVTQTPRYLIKTRGQQVTLSCSPISGHRSVSWYQQTPGQGLQFLFEYFSETQRNKGNFPGRFSGRQFSNSRSEMNVSTLELGDSALYLCASSFRDSFTDTQYFGPGTRLTVL.